This T cell receptor (beta chain) came from a study of blood T cell repertoires in COVID-19. The CDR3 has 15 amino acids. Germline values: CDR1 LGHDT, CDR2 YNNKEL (reference sequence). Trimming shortened V by 0 bases and J by 10 bases, and 16 bases separated the two germline ends. Methods used by the authors: The assay estimated nucleated cells by amplifying reference gene primers. Only in-frame clones appear in the TCRdb table, and some are missing; sequencing was by immunoSEQ multiplex PCR. V and J calls and clone size are those listed in that table; D and trimming were worked out from the DNA. The repertoire includes approximately 260,000 clones, roughly 85% of them detected once, and roughly 6.7% sits in the top ten. Adults between about 18 and 89 years of age took part from under 25 US areas. In the 2 weeks before study entry, exposed participants met a COVID-19 case, which was PCR-confirmed or clinician-diagnosed.

The receptor was isolated from a woman aged 45 to 65 who had been exposed to COVID-19. The rearrangement links TRBV3-1 (or the pseudogene TRBV3-2) to TRBJ2-1; no firm D call. Specimen: PBMCs or T cells enriched from blood (not recorded which). The CDR3 protein is CASSQEGASGREQFF. The DNA for the CDR3 is TGTGCCAGCAGCCAAGAAGGCGCATCGGGTAGGGAGCAGTTCTTC.